The source of this TCR beta chain is a study of identical twins (dated by TCRdb to about 2016). In the study overall: TCR alpha and beta repertoires from monozygotic twins, unrelated adults of various ages and cord blood were deep-sequenced to test whether fetal clonotypes persist. To rule out contamination, the twin experiments were replicated at different times with different library preparation protocols. Points the paper makes about the study in general: Abundant cord blood beta clonotypes had fewer insertions, young adult naive repertoires showed a similar but weaker trend, and memory repertoires showed no such trend. Excess twin sharing in beta out-of-frame sequences was weaker because fewer shared sequences lowered the signal-to-noise ratio. Invariant T cells such as MAIT and iNKT could partly confound zero-insertion analyses, though diverse VJ usage argued against this for most clonotypes. Out-of-frame TCR alpha sequences shared between twins showed an excess of low generation-probability sequences compared with coincidental sharing between unrelated individuals. Recombination models systematically underestimated out-of-frame TCR alpha sharing in monozygotic twins but agreed with sharing between unrelated individuals. Because the same donors could not be followed over many years, the conclusions relied on cross-sectional statistical analysis.

Every donor in the study was a healthy Caucasian. Three pairs of female monozygotic twins, all aged roughly 18 to 30 years, made up the twin cohort. RNA for TCR libraries was isolated from peripheral blood mononuclear cells. For CDR1 and CDR2, the germline V gene lists SGHAT and FQNNGV. Inclusive of the bounding cysteine and phenylalanine, the CDR3 is 16 residues long. Only CDR3 DNA remains: 48 bases, in frame from the first base. V is pruned by 5 bases and J by 3 bases, leaving 10 bases of the junction without a gene match. The method was 5' RACE. The sequencer was an Illumina HiSeq 2000. A universal primer binding site was introduced by template switching, and a unique molecular identifier was present in the final cDNA, enabling accurate counting of TCR cDNA molecules. Specific primers in the conserved constant-segment region were used to synthesize first-strand cDNA for the TCR alpha and beta chains. To control for contamination, every cDNA library carried two barcodes: a SMART-Mk sample barcode plus Illumina barcodes. TruSeq adapter sequences along with Illumina sample barcodes were introduced in two successive PCR steps. The Illumina HiSeq platform was used with custom primers to sequence TCR alpha and beta cDNA libraries. On the authors' methods: Unique molecular identifiers were extracted from raw reads with MiGEC, and CDR3 positions were determined with MiXCR. For each individual, recombination models were inferred using an EM algorithm with the repgenHMM and IGoR tools. Shared clonotype analysis was performed with the tcR package in R, normalizing sharing by the product of cloneset sizes. To study raw recombination without the effects of thymic and clonal selection, out-of-frame nonproductive sequences were analyzed. TCRdb reprocessed the public reads (quality trimming at Q25 with fastp, clone calling with MiXCR) and kept in-frame beta chains. Under each unique CDR3 protein, matching rows form one entry showing the most common genes and DNA. The authors' filters were not applied to this entry. The table for this sample lists approximately 620,000 distinct CDR3 sequences; around 8.3% of them were counted only once. Roughly 0.9% of the sample is in the top ten clones.

This clonotype turned up a few times. Its antigen remains unidentified. No qualities accompany the bases; no much larger clone lies one base away. These sequences were also reported in another study, on yellow fever vaccine responses in identical twins. The second study reports: According to the authors, in identical twins the way T cells responded to vaccination appeared partly convergent and partly personalized. In identical twins, the study followed T cell clones that responded to the vaccine with precision.

The sequence is built from TRBV11-2 and TRBJ2-1, with TRBD2 identical over 7 junction bases. The clonotype originates from a woman under 30 in good health. Sequencing was carried out using PBMCs. This receptor carries the CDR3 CASSVPLAGVYNEQFF. Here is the DNA: TGTGCCAGCAGCGTCCCTTTAGCGGGTGTCTACAATGAGCAGTTCTTC.